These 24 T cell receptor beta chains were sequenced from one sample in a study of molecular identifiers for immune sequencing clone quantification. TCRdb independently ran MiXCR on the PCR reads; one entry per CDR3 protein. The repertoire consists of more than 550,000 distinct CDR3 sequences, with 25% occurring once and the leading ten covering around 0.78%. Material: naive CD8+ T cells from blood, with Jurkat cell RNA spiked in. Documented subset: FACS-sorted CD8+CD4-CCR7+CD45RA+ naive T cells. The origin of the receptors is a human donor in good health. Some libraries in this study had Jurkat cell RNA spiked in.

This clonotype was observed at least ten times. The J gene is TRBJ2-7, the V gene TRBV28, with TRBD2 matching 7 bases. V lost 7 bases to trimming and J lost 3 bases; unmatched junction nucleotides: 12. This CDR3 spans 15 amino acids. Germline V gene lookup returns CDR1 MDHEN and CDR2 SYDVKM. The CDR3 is CASTLGAGLGYEQYF. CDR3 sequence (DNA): TGTGCCAGCACCCTCGGAGCGGGATTAGGCTACGAGCAGTACTTC.

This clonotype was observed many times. The CDR3 DNA reads TGTGCCAGCAGCCAACCGATCTACCAAGAGACCCAGTACTTC. It translates to CASSQPIYQETQYF. V gene TRBV14 combines with J gene TRBJ2-5; D gene ambiguous. Germline CDR1 SGHDN, CDR2 FVKESK. V was trimmed by 2 bases and J by 0 bases, leaving 7 bases between them. The CDR3 sequence is 14 residues long.

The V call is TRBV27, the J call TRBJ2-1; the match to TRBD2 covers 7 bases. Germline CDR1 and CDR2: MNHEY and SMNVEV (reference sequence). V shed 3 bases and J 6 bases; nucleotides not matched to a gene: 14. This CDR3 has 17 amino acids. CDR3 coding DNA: TGTGCCAGCAGTTTCCCCGAAAGGCTAGCGGACCTCAATGAGCAGTTCTTC. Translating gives CASSFPERLADLNEQFF.

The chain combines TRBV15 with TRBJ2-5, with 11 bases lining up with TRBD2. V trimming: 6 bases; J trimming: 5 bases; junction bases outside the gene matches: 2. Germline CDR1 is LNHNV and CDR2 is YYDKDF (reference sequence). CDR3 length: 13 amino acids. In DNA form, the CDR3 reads TGTGCCACCAGGGGACTAGCGGAGGAGACCCAGTACTTC. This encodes CATRGLAEETQYF.

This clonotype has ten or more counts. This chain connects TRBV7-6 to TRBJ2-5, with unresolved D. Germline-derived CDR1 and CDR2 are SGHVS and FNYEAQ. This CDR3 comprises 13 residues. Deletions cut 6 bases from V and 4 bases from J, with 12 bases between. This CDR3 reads CASRPVGPETQYF. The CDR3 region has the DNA TGTGCCAGCAGGCCAGTTGGGCCAGAGACCCAGTACTTC.

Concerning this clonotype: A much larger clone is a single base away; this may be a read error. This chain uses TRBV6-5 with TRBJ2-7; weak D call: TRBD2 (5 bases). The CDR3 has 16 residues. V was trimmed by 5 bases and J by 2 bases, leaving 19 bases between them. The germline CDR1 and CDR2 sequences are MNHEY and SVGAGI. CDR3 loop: CASSPRRAVATYEQYF. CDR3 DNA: TGTGCCAGCAGTCCTCGTAGAGCGGTGGCAACCTACGAGCAGTACTTC.

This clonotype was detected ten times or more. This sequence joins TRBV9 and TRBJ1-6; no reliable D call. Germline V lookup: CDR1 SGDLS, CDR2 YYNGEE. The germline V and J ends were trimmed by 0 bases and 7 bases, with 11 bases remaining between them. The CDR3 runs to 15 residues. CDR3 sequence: CASSVDWGGNSPLHF. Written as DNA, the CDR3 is TGTGCCAGCAGCGTAGATTGGGGAGGAAATTCACCCCTCCACTTT.

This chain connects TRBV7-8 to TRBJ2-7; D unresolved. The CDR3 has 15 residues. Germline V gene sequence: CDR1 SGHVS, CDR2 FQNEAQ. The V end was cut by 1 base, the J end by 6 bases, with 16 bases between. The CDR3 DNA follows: TGTGCCAGCAGCTTAGTGGGCAGGAGCTCTCTCGAGCAGTACTTC. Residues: CASSLVGRSSLEQYF. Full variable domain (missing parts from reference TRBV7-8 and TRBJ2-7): GAGVSQSPRYKVAKRGQDVALRCDPISGHVSLFWYQQALGQGPEFLTYFQNEAQLDKSGLPSDRFFAERPEGSVSTLKIQRTQQEDSAVYLCASSLVGRSSLEQYFGPGTRLTVT.

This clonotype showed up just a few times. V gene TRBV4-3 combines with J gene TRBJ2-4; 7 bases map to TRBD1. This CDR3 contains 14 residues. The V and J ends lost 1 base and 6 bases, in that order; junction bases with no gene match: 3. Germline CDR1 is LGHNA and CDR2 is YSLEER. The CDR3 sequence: CASSQGTGPNIQYF. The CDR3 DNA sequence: TGCGCCAGCAGCCAAGGGACAGGACCAAACATTCAGTACTTC.

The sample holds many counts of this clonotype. The CDR3 region is CATLQGWTGELFF. CDR3 nucleotides: TGTGCCACTCTACAGGGGTGGACCGGGGAGCTGTTTTTT. The chain is built from TRBV24-1 and TRBJ2-2; 7 bases line up with TRBD1. The CDR3 contains 13 residues. V dropped 10 bases and J dropped 5; count of bases not matched to a gene: 6. Germline lookup yields CDR1 KGHDR and CDR2 SFDVKD.

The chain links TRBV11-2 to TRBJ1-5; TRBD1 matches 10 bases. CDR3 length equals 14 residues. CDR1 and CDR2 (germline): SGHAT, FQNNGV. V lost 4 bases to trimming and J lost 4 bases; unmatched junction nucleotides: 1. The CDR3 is CASSWDRGNQPQHF. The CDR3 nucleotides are TGTGCCAGCAGCTGGGACAGGGGTAATCAGCCCCAGCATTTT.

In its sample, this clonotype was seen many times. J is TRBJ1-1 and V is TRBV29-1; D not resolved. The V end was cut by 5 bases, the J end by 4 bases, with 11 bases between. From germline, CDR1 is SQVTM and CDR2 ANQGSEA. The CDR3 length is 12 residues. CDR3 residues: CSVQDGSTEAFF. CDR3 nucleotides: TGCAGCGTTCAGGACGGGTCCACTGAAGCTTTCTTT.

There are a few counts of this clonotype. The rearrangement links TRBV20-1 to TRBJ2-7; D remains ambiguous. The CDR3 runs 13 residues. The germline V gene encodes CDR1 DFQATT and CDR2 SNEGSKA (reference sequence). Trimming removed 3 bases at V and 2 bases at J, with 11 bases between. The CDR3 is CSASGWDPYEQYF. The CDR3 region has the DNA TGCAGTGCTAGCGGATGGGATCCCTACGAGCAGTACTTC.

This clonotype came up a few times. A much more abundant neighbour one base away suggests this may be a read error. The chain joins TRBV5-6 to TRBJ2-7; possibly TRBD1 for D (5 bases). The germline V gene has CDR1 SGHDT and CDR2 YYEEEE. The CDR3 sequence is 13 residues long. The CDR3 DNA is TGTGCCAGCAGCTCCGACAGCTCCTCCGAGCAGTACTTC. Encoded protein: CASSSDSSSEQYF.

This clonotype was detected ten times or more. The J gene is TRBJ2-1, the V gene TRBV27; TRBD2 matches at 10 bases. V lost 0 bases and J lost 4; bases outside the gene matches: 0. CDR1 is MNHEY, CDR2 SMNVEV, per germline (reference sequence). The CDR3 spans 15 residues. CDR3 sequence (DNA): TGTGCCAGCAGTTTATCGACTAGCGGGTACAATGAGCAGTTCTTC. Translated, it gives CASSLSTSGYNEQFF.

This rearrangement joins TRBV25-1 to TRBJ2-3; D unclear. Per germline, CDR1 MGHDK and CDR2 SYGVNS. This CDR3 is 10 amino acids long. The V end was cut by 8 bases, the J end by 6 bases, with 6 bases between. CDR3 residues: CASEEDTQYF. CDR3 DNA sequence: TGTGCCAGCGAGGAGGATACGCAGTATTTT.

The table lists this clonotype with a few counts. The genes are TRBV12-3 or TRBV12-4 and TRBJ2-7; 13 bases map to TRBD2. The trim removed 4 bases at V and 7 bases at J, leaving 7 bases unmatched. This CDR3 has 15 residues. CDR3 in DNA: TGTGCCAGCAGTTCTGGACTAGCGGGGGCCCGGGAGCAGTACTTC. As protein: CASSSGLAGAREQYF.

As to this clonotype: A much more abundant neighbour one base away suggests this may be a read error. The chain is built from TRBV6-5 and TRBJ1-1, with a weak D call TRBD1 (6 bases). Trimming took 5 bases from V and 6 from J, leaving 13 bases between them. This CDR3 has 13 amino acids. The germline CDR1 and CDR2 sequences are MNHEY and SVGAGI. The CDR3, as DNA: TGTGCCAGCAGTCGTACAGGGAGGGCTGAAGCTTTCTTT. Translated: CASSRTGRAEAFF.

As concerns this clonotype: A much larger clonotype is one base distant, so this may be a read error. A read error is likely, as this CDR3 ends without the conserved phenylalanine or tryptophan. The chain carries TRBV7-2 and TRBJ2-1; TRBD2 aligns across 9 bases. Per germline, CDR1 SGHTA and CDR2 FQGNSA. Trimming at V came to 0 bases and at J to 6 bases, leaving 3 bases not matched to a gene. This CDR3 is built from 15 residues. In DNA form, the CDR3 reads TGTGCCAGCAGCTTAGCTCTAGCGGGAACCAATGAGCAGTTCTCC. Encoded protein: CASSLALAGTNEQFS.

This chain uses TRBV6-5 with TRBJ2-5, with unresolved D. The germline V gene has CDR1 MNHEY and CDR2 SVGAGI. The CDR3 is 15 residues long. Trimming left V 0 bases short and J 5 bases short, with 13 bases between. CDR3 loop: CASSYSTRPLETQYF. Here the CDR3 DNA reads TGTGCCAGCAGTTACTCGACGAGGCCGCTGGAGACCCAGTACTTC.

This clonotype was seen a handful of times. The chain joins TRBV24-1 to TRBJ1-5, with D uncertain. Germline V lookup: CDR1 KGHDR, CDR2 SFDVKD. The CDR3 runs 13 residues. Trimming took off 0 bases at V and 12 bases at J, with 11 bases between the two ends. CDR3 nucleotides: TGTGCCACCAGTGATTTGACGGGTTACGGCCAGCATTTT. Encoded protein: CATSDLTGYGQHF.

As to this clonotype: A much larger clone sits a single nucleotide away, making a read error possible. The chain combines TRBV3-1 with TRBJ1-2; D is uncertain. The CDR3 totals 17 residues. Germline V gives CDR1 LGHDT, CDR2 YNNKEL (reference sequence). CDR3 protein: CSSSQERKTYYNYGYTF. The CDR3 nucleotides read TGTTCCAGCAGCCAAGAACGGAAGACATACTATAACTATGGCTACACCTTC.

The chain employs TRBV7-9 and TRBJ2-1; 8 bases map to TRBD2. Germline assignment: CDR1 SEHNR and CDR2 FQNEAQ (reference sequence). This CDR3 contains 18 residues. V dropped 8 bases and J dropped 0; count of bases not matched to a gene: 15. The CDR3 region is CASEGLVGTLSSYNEQFF. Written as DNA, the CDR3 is TGTGCCAGCGAGGGACTAGTGGGGACTCTGAGCTCCTACAATGAGCAGTTCTTC.

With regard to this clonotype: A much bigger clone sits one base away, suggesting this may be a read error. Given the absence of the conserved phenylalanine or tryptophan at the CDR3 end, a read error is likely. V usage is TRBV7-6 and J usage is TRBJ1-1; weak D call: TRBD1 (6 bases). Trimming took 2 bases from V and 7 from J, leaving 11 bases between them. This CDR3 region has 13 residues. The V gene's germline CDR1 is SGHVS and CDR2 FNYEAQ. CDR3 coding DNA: TGTGCCAGCAGCTTACCCCCAGGGGATGAAGCTTTCCTT. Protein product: CASSLPPGDEAFL.